This T cell receptor (beta chain) was profiled in a study of cytomegalovirus exposure and HLA in healthy donors. Study findings and constraints: Cytomegalovirus status, reportedly, was diagnosed with high specificity and sensitivity by the classifier.

As to this clone: What it recognizes is unknown.

The V and J ends lost 6 bases and 0 bases, in that order; junction bases with no gene match: 7. The CDR3 spans 16 residues. CDR1 ENHRY and CDR2 SYGVKD come from the germline V gene. Vbeta (60) and Jbeta (13) primers were used in the PCR. Libraries were prepared by immunoSEQ multiplex PCR; TCRdb keeps only in-frame clonotypes and omits some of them. The table includes approximately 130,000 clones, 65% to 90% detected once. The V and J genes are TRBV10-3 and TRBJ2-1; 8 bases align to TRBD1. This receptor was obtained from a girl aged 2 to 10 in good health and CMV-seronegative. Sequencing input: PBMCs. The CDR3 reads CAISERTGSSYNEQFF. CDR3 nucleotides: TGTGCCATCAGCGAACGGACAGGGAGCTCCTACAATGAGCAGTTCTTC.